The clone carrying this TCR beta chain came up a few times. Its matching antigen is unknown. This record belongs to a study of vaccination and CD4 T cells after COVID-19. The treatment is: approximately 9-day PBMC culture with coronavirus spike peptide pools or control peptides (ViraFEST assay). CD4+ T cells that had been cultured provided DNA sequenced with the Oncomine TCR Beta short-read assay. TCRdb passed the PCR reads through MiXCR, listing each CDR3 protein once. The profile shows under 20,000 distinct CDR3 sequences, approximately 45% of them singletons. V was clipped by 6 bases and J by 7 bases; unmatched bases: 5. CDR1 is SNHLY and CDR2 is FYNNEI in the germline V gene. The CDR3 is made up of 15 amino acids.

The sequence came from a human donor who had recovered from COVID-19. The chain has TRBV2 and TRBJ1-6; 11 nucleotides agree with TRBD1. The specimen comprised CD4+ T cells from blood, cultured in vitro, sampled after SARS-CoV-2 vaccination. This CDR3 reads CASRLGQGDNSPLHF. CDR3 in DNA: TGTGCCAGCAGGTTGGGACAGGGGGACAATTCACCCCTCCACTTT.